What follows are 10 T cell receptor beta chains derived from one specimen sequenced in a study of blood T cell repertoires in COVID-19. The repertoire was sequenced with immunoSEQ multiplex PCR; TCRdb's copy has only in-frame clones and lacks some. This table holds 98,000 or so clones, under 90% found once. Sample: peripheral blood. The receptor set was obtained from a man aged 60 to 69 with COVID-19, enrolled during active disease.

This clone turned up a few times. The genes are TRBV10-1 and TRBJ2-1; D is possibly TRBD2 (6 bases). V was shortened by 0 bases and J by 0 bases, with 9 bases between the two germline ends. Per germline, CDR1 WNHNN and CDR2 SYGVQD (reference sequence). The CDR3 runs 16 residues. CDR3 in DNA: TGCGCCAGCAGTGAGTCATTCGGGAGCTCCTACAATGAGCAGTTCTTC. The encoded protein is CASSESFGSSYNEQFF.

The chain employs TRBV9 and TRBJ1-6, with TRBD1 matching over 7 bases. Looked up from germline, CDR1 is SGDLS and CDR2 is YYNGEE. V was pared by 0 bases and J by 10 bases, with 7 bases of the junction left unmatched. The CDR3 has 15 amino acids. CDR3: CASSVAQGGLSPLHF. The CDR3 nucleotides read TGTGCCAGCAGCGTAGCCCAAGGGGGCTTATCACCCCTCCACTTT.

This rearrangement joins TRBV9 to TRBJ1-3; D not certain. Germline CDR1 and CDR2: SGDLS and YYNGEE. This CDR3 is 15 amino acids long. Trimming removed 0 bases at V and 0 bases at J, with 7 bases between. The CDR3 DNA follows: TGTGCCAGCAGCGTAGACGACTTCTCTGGAAACACCATATATTTT. The encoded protein is CASSVDDFSGNTIYF.

This clone was picked up a small number of times. The chain uses TRBV13 and TRBJ2-1, with TRBD2 matching 11 bases. This CDR3 spans 16 amino acids. The V gene end was trimmed by 0 bases and the J gene end by 5 bases; junction bases not matched to a gene: 3. Germline-derived CDR1 and CDR2 are PRHDT and FYEKMQ (reference sequence). The CDR3 region is CASSLGLAGGNNEQFF. The CDR3 DNA reads TGTGCCAGCAGCTTAGGCCTAGCGGGAGGAAACAATGAGCAGTTCTTC.

The chain joins TRBV5-1 to TRBJ2-3; tentative D call: TRBD1 (6 bases). The CDR3 has 16 amino acids. Trimming removed 0 bases at V and 0 bases at J, with 11 bases between. Germline assignment: CDR1 SGHRS and CDR2 YFSETQ. CDR3 protein: CASSLAAQGSTDTQYF. The CDR3 DNA reads as TGCGCCAGCAGCTTGGCGGCGCAGGGGAGCACAGATACGCAGTATTTT. Using reference TRBV5-1 and TRBJ2-3 for the parts outside the CDR3, the full variable domain is KAGVTQTPRYLIKTRGQQVTLSCSPISGHRSVSWYQQTPGQGLQFLFEYFSETQRNKGNFPGRFSGRQFSNSRSEMNVSTLELGDSALYLCASSLAAQGSTDTQYFGPGTRLTVL.

This clone was recorded once. The gene calls are TRBV12-3 or TRBV12-4 and TRBJ1-5; D not resolved. Trimming pared 7 bases from V and 1 base from J, leaving 8 bases between. This CDR3 comprises 13 residues. CDR3 region: CASTRSSNQPQHF. The DNA for the CDR3 is TGTGCCAGCACCAGGTCCAGCAATCAGCCCCAGCATTTT.

The V and J genes are TRBV5-5 and TRBJ2-1, with TRBD2 matching 8 bases. Germline loops: CDR1 SGHKS, CDR2 YYEKEE (reference sequence). This CDR3 is built from 16 residues. After removal of 4 bases from V and 8 bases from J, the junction contained 14 bases not matched to a gene. The CDR3 coding sequence is TGTGCCAGCAGCCCAGCCCCCAGCGGGAGTGAGGATGAGCAGTTCTTC. It specifies CASSPAPSGSEDEQFF.

The chain combines TRBV27 with TRBJ2-2, with D tentatively TRBD2 (6 bases). This CDR3 has 14 amino acids. CDR1 and CDR2 from the germline V gene are MNHEY and SMNVEV (reference sequence). Trimming shortened V by 4 bases and J by 8 bases, and 14 bases separated the two germline ends. CDR3 residues: CASSSPWAGGELFF. The CDR3 DNA reads as TGTGCCAGCAGTTCCCCTTGGGCGGGGGGGGAGCTGTTTTTT.

The rearrangement uses TRBV10-1 and TRBJ2-2; D is unclear. The V and J ends lost 3 bases and 5 bases respectively, with 4 bases between them. Germline CDR1 reads WNHNN; CDR2 reads SYGVQD (reference sequence). The CDR3 totals 12 residues. CDR3 amino acids: CASSDTTGELFF. The CDR3 DNA follows: TGCGCCAGCAGTGATACAACCGGGGAGCTGTTTTTT.

The chain employs TRBV14 and TRBJ2-7; 13 bases are a match to TRBD2. Germline CDR1 reads SGHDN; CDR2 reads FVKESK. CDR3 size: 16 residues. V lost 3 bases and J lost 7; bases outside the gene matches: 9. The CDR3 region is CASSHPGLAGQWEQYF. The CDR3, as DNA: TGTGCCAGCAGCCACCCGGGACTAGCGGGACAGTGGGAGCAGTACTTC. Full variable domain (rest looked up from reference TRBV14 and TRBJ2-7): EAGVTQFPSHSVIEKGQTVTLRCDPISGHDNLYWYRRVMGKEIKFLLHFVKESKQDESGMPNNRFLAERTGGTYSTLKVQPAELEDSGVYFCASSHPGLAGQWEQYFGPGTRLTVT.